This T cell receptor beta chain was profiled in a study of blood T cell repertoires in COVID-19 (dated by TCRdb to the early 2020s). General notes on the study: The collaborator samples originated in the United States, Italy and Spain and spanned the acute and convalescent phases of COVID-19. Samples came from the ongoing ImmuneRACE study (first 160 participants) plus 1,254 subjects from 6 global collaborators. Deeply sampled blood TCRbeta repertoires from subjects exposed to, actively infected with, or recovered from COVID-19 were included in the dataset. HLA class I and class II types, where available, came from metadata supplied by the sample provider rather than from assay-based typing. A freely available public database, intended as a resource for researchers studying the immune response to SARS-CoV-2, is where the repertoires were released. The prospective study material was composed of cDNA or gDNA derived from T cells, B-cell-depleted T cells, or PBMCs. Sample metadata almost always included a de-identified subject ID, COVID-19 status, age in years and sex.

From the germline V gene, CDR1 is MGHRA and CDR2 is YSYEKL. The cysteine opens and the phenylalanine closes a CDR3 of 18 amino acids. Here the CDR3 DNA is all that survives: 54 bases in frame from base 1. The V end loses 4 bases and the J end loses 0 bases, and a stretch of 19 bases separates them. With respect to this clone: Its antigen has not been determined. Base qualities are missing; no much larger clone stands one base away.

Whole blood was collected in K2EDTA tubes by collaborating institutions according to the institutions' own protocols. Collaborator samples were shipped for TCRbeta analysis as frozen whole blood, isolated PBMCs, or DNA extracted from either sample type. Study-wide findings and limitations: The quantity of clinical and demographic metadata differed by source and by participant and was supplied without curation.

TCRbeta CDR3 regions were amplified from genomic DNA by means of the immunoSEQ Assay, a bias-controlled multiplex PCR. The paper's processing steps were these. Nucleated cell counts per sample were estimated from amplification of reference gene primers within the assay. To quantify the absolute abundance of each unique TCRbeta CDR3 rearrangement, sequence reads were collapsed and filtered. For each sample, productive Simpson clonality was calculated as the square root of Simpson's diversity index across productive rearrangements. TCRdb limited this immuneACCESS table to in-frame rearrangements with V and J called. A share of clones is missing; checked studies link under half to unresolved V genes, and the rest is unexplained. V and J calls and clone size are those listed in that table; D and trimming were worked out from the DNA. A total of 60,000 or so clones appear in this sample, 60% to 85% of them only once. In total, the top ten clones hold roughly 3% of the sample.

Sequencing used peripheral blood. The rearranged segments are TRBV4-1 and TRBJ1-3; the D gene is unclear. The sequence was obtained from a man aged 55-75 years with acute or convalescent COVID-19. The CDR3 protein sequence reads: CASSLQRAGIRSGNTIYF. The bases read TGCGCCAGCAGCCTGCAACGTGCGGGGATTCGCTCTGGAAACACCATATATTTT.